Shown below are 14 T cell receptor beta chains from a single sample sequenced in a study of CD4+ T cells in melanoma. The table came from immunoSEQ multiplex PCR; TCRdb's copy has only in-frame clones and leaves some out. The table has more than 20,000 clones, over 75% seen once. The receptors come from a human donor with melanoma.

This clone was picked up one time. CDR3 nucleotide sequence: TGTGCCAGCAGCTTGGGCCAGGCCAGCACAGATACGCAGTATTTT. Its protein is CASSLGQASTDTQYF. The J gene is TRBJ2-3, the V gene TRBV11-3, with D unclear. Germline CDR1 SGHNT, CDR2 YENEEA. The germline V and J ends were trimmed by 3 bases and 0 bases, with 10 bases remaining between them. This CDR3 comprises 15 residues.

The genes are TRBV19 and TRBJ1-4; no clear D. Germline CDR1 is LNHDA and CDR2 is SQIVND (reference sequence). V was clipped by 3 bases and J by 7 bases, with 15 bases between them. There are 15 residues in the CDR3. CDR3 sequence: CASSMGSWIGEKLFF. In nucleotides, the CDR3 is TGTGCCAGTAGTATGGGTTCCTGGATTGGTGAAAAACTGTTTTTT. Complete variable domain (other parts from reference TRBV19 and TRBJ1-4): DGGITQSPKYLFRKEGQNVTLSCEQNLNHDAMYWYRQDPGQGLRLIYYSQIVNDFQKGDIAEGYSVSREKKESFPLTVTSAQKNPTAFYLCASSMGSWIGEKLFFGSGTQLSVL.

The sample holds one count of this clone. This chain connects TRBV19 to TRBJ2-5; TRBD2 is a possible D gene (7 bases). V was clipped by 9 bases and J by 1 base, with 9 bases between them. CDR3 length: 12 residues. CDR1 and CDR2 from the germline V gene are LNHDA and SQIVND (reference sequence). CDR3 DNA: TGTGCCAGCCGGGGGGCCCAAGAGACCCAGTACTTC. This gives the protein CASRGAQETQYF.

This clone was seen just once. The chain combines TRBV7-9 with TRBJ1-2; D gene unclear. The germline CDR1 and CDR2 sequences are SEHNR and FQNEAQ (reference sequence). Trimming took 5 bases from V and 4 from J, leaving 11 bases between them. The CDR3 consists of 13 residues. CDR3 in DNA: TGTGCCAGCAGCCAACAAGGGCTCTATGGCTACACCTTC. Translation gives CASSQQGLYGYTF.

There are a few counts of this clone. The chain employs TRBV29-1 and TRBJ1-2; TRBD1 agrees at 7 bases. This CDR3 contains 13 residues. Trimming removed 6 bases from V and 8 bases from J; junction bases left unmatched: 12. Per germline, CDR1 SQVTM and CDR2 ANQGSEA. DNA for the CDR3: TGCAGCGTCGCACCTACAGGGGTTGACGGCTACACCTTC. This translates into CSVAPTGVDGYTF.

The V and J genes are TRBV5-6 and TRBJ2-2; 11 bases match TRBD2. Germline lookup yields CDR1 SGHDT and CDR2 YYEEEE. The CDR3 is 17 amino acids. V shed 1 base, J shed 3 bases, and the junction held 5 bases outside the gene matches. The CDR3 DNA follows: TGTGCCAGCAGCTTGCTAACTAGCGGGGGATACACCGGGGAGCTGTTTTTT. Amino acids: CASSLLTSGGYTGELFF.

The chain recombines TRBV30 with TRBJ2-3; tentatively, D is TRBD2 (5 bases). From germline, CDR1 is GTSNPN and CDR2 SVGIG (reference sequence). V was pared by 2 bases and J by 2 bases, with 11 bases between. This CDR3 has 14 residues. The CDR3 region has the DNA TGTGCCTGGAGTAGAGGACTTGCCACAGATACGCAGTATTTT. Translated: CAWSRGLATDTQYF.

The genes are TRBV27 and TRBJ2-1; a weak D match, TRBD1 (7 bases). The CDR3 is made up of 16 amino acids. Per the germline V gene, CDR1 is MNHEY and CDR2 is SMNVEV (reference sequence). V gave up 6 bases and J gave up 6 bases, with 21 bases separating them. CDR3 in DNA: TGTGCCAGCAGCTCTCAGGGGGGCTGGGGGCCCAATGAGCAGTTCTTC. It is translated as CASSSQGGWGPNEQFF.

As DNA, the CDR3 is TGCGCCAGCAGCCAAGGAGTGGGGGAATTCTATGGCTACACCTTC. It yields the protein CASSQGVGEFYGYTF. This chain uses TRBV4-1 with TRBJ1-2; D may be TRBD1 (5 bases). The germline gives CDR1 MGHRA, CDR2 YSYEKL. The length of the CDR3 is 15 residues. The V gene lost 1 base and the J gene lost 4 bases, with 13 bases spanning the gap.

The DNA for the CDR3 is TGTGCCAGCAGCTTGGGGGGGACAGGGTACGCTGAAGCTTTCTTT. Translation: CASSLGGTGYAEAFF. The genes are TRBV5-4 and TRBJ1-1; 9 nucleotides agree with TRBD1. Germline V lookup: CDR1 SGHNT, CDR2 YYREEE (reference sequence). V lost 0 bases and J lost 6; bases outside the gene matches: 6. The CDR3 contains 15 residues.

J is TRBJ1-2 and V is TRBV29-1, with TRBD1 matching over 8 bases. J gave up 7 bases and V 5 bases, and 12 bases lay outside the gene matches. Germline V gene sequence: CDR1 SQVTM, CDR2 ANQGSEA. The CDR3 runs to 14 residues. For the CDR3, the DNA is TGCAGCGTTTCTCTGGCAGGGGGCGCTTCTGGCTACACCTTC. Translated: CSVSLAGGASGYTF.

The J gene is TRBJ1-1, the V gene TRBV10-2; TRBD1 matches 10 bases. This CDR3 has 15 residues. Germline assignment: CDR1 WSHSY and CDR2 SAAADI. With V trimmed by 0 bases and J by 5 bases, 3 bases remained unmatched. The CDR3 DNA reads TGCGCCAGCAGTGAGTCGGGACAGGGGTTTACTGAAGCTTTCTTT. This sequence encodes CASSESGQGFTEAFF.

This chain connects TRBV4-2 to TRBJ2-5; the match to TRBD2 covers 12 bases. V lost 4 bases to trimming and J lost 2 bases; unmatched junction nucleotides: 5. The CDR3 length is 16 residues. Germline V gives CDR1 LGHNA, CDR2 YNFKEQ. The CDR3 sequence is CASSRPSGGEQETQYF. In DNA form, the CDR3 reads TGTGCCAGCAGCCGACCTAGCGGGGGGGAACAAGAGACCCAGTACTTC.

The chain links TRBV29-1 to TRBJ2-2; 7 bases align to TRBD1. Per the germline V gene, CDR1 is SQVTM and CDR2 is ANQGSEA. After removal of 6 bases from V and 5 bases from J, the junction contained 3 bases not matched to a gene. This CDR3 has 12 residues. The CDR3 loop reads CSVSGGTGELFF. The DNA of the CDR3 is TGCAGCGTCTCAGGGGGTACCGGGGAGCTGTTTTTT.